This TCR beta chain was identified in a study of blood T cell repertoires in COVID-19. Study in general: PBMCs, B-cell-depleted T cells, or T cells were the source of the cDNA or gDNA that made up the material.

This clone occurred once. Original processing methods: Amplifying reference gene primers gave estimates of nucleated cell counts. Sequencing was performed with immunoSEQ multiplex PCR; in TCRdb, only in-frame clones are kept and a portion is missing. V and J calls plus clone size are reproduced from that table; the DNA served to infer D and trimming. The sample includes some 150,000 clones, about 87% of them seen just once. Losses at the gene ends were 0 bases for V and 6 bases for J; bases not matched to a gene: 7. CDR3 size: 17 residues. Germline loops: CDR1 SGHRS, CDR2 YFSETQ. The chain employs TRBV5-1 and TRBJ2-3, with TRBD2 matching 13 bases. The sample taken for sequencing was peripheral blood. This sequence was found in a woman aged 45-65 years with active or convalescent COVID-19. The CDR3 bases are TGCGCCAGCAGCTTGGCTAGGGGACTAGCGGGGTCGGATACGCAGTATTTT. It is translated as CASSLARGLAGSDTQYF.